The 8 T cell receptor beta chains below were found in one sample sequenced in a study of shared clonotypes between healthy human individuals. Profiled with immunoSEQ multiplex PCR; TCRdb holds only in-frame clones, not every one. In the table there are a few million clones, about 92% of which are singletons. What was sequenced was naive CD4+ T cells sorted from blood. The subset is: CD45RA+ positively selected. The source of these receptors is a young man in good health.

The genes are TRBV5-1 and TRBJ2-3; D may be TRBD1 (5 bases). The length of the CDR3 is 17 residues. From germline, CDR1 is SGHRS and CDR2 YFSETQ. V lost 3 bases to trimming and J lost 2 bases, with 19 bases between them. DNA for the CDR3: TGCGCCAGCAGCTCTAGACCTGCGGACAAAAACACAGATACGCAGTATTTT. Residues: CASSSRPADKNTDTQYF.

This rearrangement joins TRBV7-3 to TRBJ1-5, with D perhaps matching TRBD1 (6 bases). The CDR3 spans 14 residues. The V gene's germline CDR1 is SGHTA and CDR2 FQGTGA. V shed 5 bases and J shed 2 bases, with 10 bases lying between them. CDR3 nucleotide sequence: TGTGCCAGCAGCACACAGGGTGGCAATCAGCCCCAGCATTTT. Translation gives CASSTQGGNQPQHF.

This chain links TRBV5-5 with TRBJ1-1; D may be TRBD1 (5 bases). Trimming left V 2 bases short and J 1 base short, with 12 bases between. Germline V gene lookup returns CDR1 SGHKS and CDR2 YYEKEE (reference sequence). There are 15 residues in the CDR3. Written as DNA, the CDR3 is TGTGCCAGCAGCTTTGCGGGGGTGGGGAACACTGAAGCTTTCTTT. Protein: CASSFAGVGNTEAFF.

With respect to this clone: This sample also contains other DNA sequences that code for the same CDR3. This chain joins TRBV5-1 and TRBJ2-7, with TRBD1 matching over 8 bases. The CDR3 runs to 16 residues. Germline V gene data show CDR1 as SGHRS and CDR2 as YFSETQ. J gave up 0 bases and V 0 bases, and 5 bases lay outside the gene matches. The CDR3 loop is CASSLAGQGFSYEQYF. The CDR3 DNA follows: TGCGCCAGCAGCTTGGCCGGACAGGGTTTCTCCTACGAGCAGTACTTC.

Notes on this clone: This CDR3 is also generated by other DNA sequences in the sample. The chain employs TRBV10-3 and TRBJ1-5; D gene unclear. The CDR3 loop spans 16 amino acids. From germline, CDR1 is ENHRY and CDR2 SYGVKD. The V end lost 0 bases, the J end lost 1 base, and 10 bases lay between the germline ends. The CDR3 protein is CAISESGPGSNQPQHF. The CDR3 DNA reads as TGTGCCATCAGTGAGTCCGGCCCCGGGAGCAATCAGCCCCAGCATTTT.

The V gene is TRBV12-1, the J gene TRBJ1-1; the DNA was not compared with TRBD1, the D call given in the table. TRBV12-1 constitutes a pseudogene. The CDR3 is 12 amino acids. CDR3 protein: CALSPRDTEAFF. The CDR3 DNA reads as TGTGCCCTCTCTCCCAGGGACACTGAAGCTTTCTTT.

The chain is built from TRBV5-1 and TRBJ2-7; TRBD2 agrees at 11 bases. V trimming: 4 bases; J trimming: 3 bases; junction bases outside the gene matches: 6. Germline V CDR1 and CDR2: SGHRS, YFSETQ. This CDR3 has 15 amino acids. CDR3 in DNA: TGCGCCAGCAGCGTACTAGCGGGGGAAGTCTACGAGCAGTACTTC. Translated, it gives CASSVLAGEVYEQYF. The whole variable domain, filled in from reference TRBV5-1 and TRBJ2-7, reads KAGVTQTPRYLIKTRGQQVTLSCSPISGHRSVSWYQQTPGQGLQFLFEYFSETQRNKGNFPGRFSGRQFSNSRSEMNVSTLELGDSALYLCASSVLAGEVYEQYFGPGTRLTVT.

The chain has TRBV7-2 and TRBJ2-3, with a possible D match to TRBD2 (6 bases). This CDR3 contains 15 residues. Deletions cut 6 bases from V and 4 bases from J, with 17 bases between. From germline, CDR1 is SGHTA and CDR2 FQGNSA. The CDR3 sequence: CASRSASAPPDTQYF. DNA for the CDR3: TGTGCCAGCAGGTCGGCTAGCGCCCCGCCAGATACGCAGTATTTT.